These 31 T cell receptor beta chains came from one sample sequenced in a study of T cell repertoires in cytomegalovirus infection. For these receptors, no antigen is known. TCRdb reprocessed the reads via MiXCR and lists one record per CDR3 protein. The sample includes roughly 130,000 distinct CDR3 sequences, under 30% of them seen just once. What was sequenced was PBMCs, sequenced either directly or after in vitro stimulation (not recorded which). Receptors were obtained from a human donor in good health (CMV status not recorded). Some clones in this sample may be carry-over from other donors' samples.

This clonotype was observed a few times. This chain joins TRBV4-1 and TRBJ1-4, with no clear D. Trimming stripped 4 bases from V and 2 bases from J, with 8 bases between. CDR3 length equals 14 residues. Germline-derived CDR1 and CDR2 are MGHRA and YSYEKL. CDR3 coding DNA: TGCGCCAGCAGCCCCCGAGACACTAATGAAAAACTGTTTTTT. It translates to CASSPRDTNEKLFF.

In this sample, this clonotype turned up a few times. The chain joins TRBV5-6 to TRBJ2-7; TRBD1 agrees at 10 bases. The CDR3 totals 14 residues. In germline, CDR1 is SGHDT, CDR2 YYEEEE. V was clipped by 4 bases and J by 6 bases; unmatched bases: 7. The CDR3: CASSATGTGAEQYF. The DNA for the CDR3 is TGTGCCAGCAGCGCTACCGGGACAGGGGCCGAGCAGTACTTC.

V gene TRBV12-3 or TRBV12-4 combines with J gene TRBJ1-1; D remains ambiguous. The CDR3 runs 14 residues. The V end was cut by 5 bases, the J end by 5 bases, with 15 bases between. CDR3 in DNA: TGTGCCAGCAGTGCGGCCCGACGGGGAACTGAAGCTTTCTTT. Translation: CASSAARRGTEAFF.

The rearrangement uses TRBV20-1 and TRBJ2-3; D tentatively fits TRBD1 or TRBD2 (5 bases each). CDR1 DFQATT and CDR2 SNEGSKA come from the germline V gene (reference sequence). This CDR3 region has 12 residues. The CDR3 DNA follows: TGCACCTCTCCCTATGGGGGAGATACGCAGTATTTT. Translating it yields CTSPYGGDTQYF.

J is TRBJ2-6 and V is TRBV5-1; D perhaps matches TRBD1 (5 bases). The CDR3 length is 16 residues. Trimming pared 0 bases from V and 3 bases from J, leaving 10 bases between. Germline V gene sequence: CDR1 SGHRS, CDR2 YFSETQ. The CDR3 nucleotides read TGCGCCAGCAGCTTGGTGGCAGGGCATGGGGCCAACGTCCTGACTTTC. Translation: CASSLVAGHGANVLTF.

This chain connects TRBV6-2 or TRBV6-3 to TRBJ2-1; the D is unclear. The CDR3 consists of 15 residues. V lost 0 bases, J lost 3 bases, and 9 bases lay in between. Germline V gene sequence: CDR1 MNHEY, CDR2 SVGEGT. CDR3 DNA sequence: TGTGCCAGCAGTTACTCCGCAGGCTACTACAATGAGCAGTTCTTC. Its protein is CASSYSAGYYNEQFF.

This sequence joins TRBV20-1 and TRBJ1-5; D perhaps matches TRBD1 (5 bases). Germline V CDR1 and CDR2: DFQATT, SNEGSKA (reference sequence). V gave up 2 bases and J gave up 3 bases, with 11 bases separating them. The CDR3 has 14 residues. CDR3 protein: CSARPPGTNQPQHF. CDR3 DNA sequence: TGCAGTGCTAGACCCCCAGGGACCAATCAGCCCCAGCATTTT.

This clonotype was counted a few times. The DNA for the CDR3 is TGTGCCAGTAGTATTGTTAGGGATACGCAGTATTTT. Encoded protein: CASSIVRDTQYF. V usage is TRBV19 and J usage is TRBJ2-3; D is unresolved. CDR3 length: 12 amino acids. Germline V gives CDR1 LNHDA, CDR2 SQIVND (reference sequence). V was cut by 3 bases and J by 6 bases, with 7 bases left in between.

This chain uses TRBV10-3 with TRBJ2-6, with D hard to call. The CDR3 totals 16 residues. V lost 4 bases, J lost 2 bases, and 12 bases lay in between. Germline CDR1 and CDR2: ENHRY and SYGVKD. Written as DNA, the CDR3 is TGTGCCATCAGTGCTACATGGGCGGCTGGGGCCAACGTCCTGACTTTC. Its protein is CAISATWAAGANVLTF.

The chain has TRBV12-3 or TRBV12-4 and TRBJ1-2, with 8 bases matching TRBD1. Trimming took 6 bases from V and 2 from J; bases not matched to a gene: 5. The CDR3 length is 14 residues. CDR3 in DNA: TGTGCCAGCAGCTTACGGACAGGGAACTATGGCTACACCTTC. It yields the protein CASSLRTGNYGYTF.

The chain uses TRBV5-1 and TRBJ2-5, with D hard to call. The CDR3 is 15 amino acids. Germline assignment: CDR1 SGHRS and CDR2 YFSETQ. With 1 base removed from V and 5 bases from J, the gap between germline ends came to 15 bases. The CDR3 coding sequence is TGCGCCAGCAGCTTGAATGGGCTAGGCGCGGAGACCCAGTACTTC. Encoded protein: CASSLNGLGAETQYF.

The CDR3 reads CASRLTPFEQYF. CDR3 bases: TGTGCCAGCAGACTGACACCTTTCGAGCAGTACTTC. The chain recombines TRBV2 with TRBJ2-7; no reliable D call. V was cut by 6 bases and J by 6 bases, with 12 bases left in between. CDR1 is SNHLY and CDR2 is FYNNEI in the germline V gene. There are 12 residues in the CDR3.

This clonotype came up many times. J is TRBJ1-5 and V is TRBV28, with D unresolved. CDR1 is MDHEN, CDR2 SYDVKM, per germline. This CDR3 is built from 12 residues. With 4 bases removed from V and 4 bases from J, the gap between germline ends came to 5 bases. The CDR3 DNA reads as TGTGCCAGCAGTTGGGGAAATCAGCCCCAGCATTTT. This translates into CASSWGNQPQHF.

This clonotype was seen just once. The chain joins TRBV19 to TRBJ1-2; D uncertain. The CDR3 runs 13 residues. CDR1 and CDR2 (germline): LNHDA, SQIVND (reference sequence). V lost 3 bases to trimming and J lost 8 bases, with 13 bases between them. Here the CDR3 DNA reads TGTGCCAGTAGTATGAGAGGTACCGCGGGCTACACCTTC. This codes for CASSMRGTAGYTF. The entire variable domain, with the rest obtained from reference TRBV19 and TRBJ1-2, is as follows: DGGITQSPKYLFRKEGQNVTLSCEQNLNHDAMYWYRQDPGQGLRLIYYSQIVNDFQKGDIAEGYSVSREKKESFPLTVTSAQKNPTAFYLCASSMRGTAGYTFGSGTRLTVV.

J is TRBJ2-2 and V is TRBV7-9; tentatively, D is TRBD2 (6 bases). CDR3 size: 10 residues. Trimming took off 11 bases at V and 5 bases at J, with 6 bases between the two ends. Germline CDR1 reads SEHNR; CDR2 reads FQNEAQ (reference sequence). The CDR3, as DNA: TGTGCCGCGGGGACCGGGGAGCTGTTTTTT. It translates to CAAGTGELFF.

This clonotype was seen ten or more times. The V call is TRBV15, the J call TRBJ1-4, with TRBD1 as a possible D gene (5 bases). Trimming cost V 1 base and J 8 bases, with 17 bases left between them. Germline V gene lookup returns CDR1 LNHNV and CDR2 YYDKDF (reference sequence). The CDR3 runs 16 residues. CDR3 sequence reads: CATSRGNWGGWEKLFF. CDR3 nucleotide sequence: TGTGCCACCAGCAGAGGAAACTGGGGCGGTTGGGAAAAACTGTTTTTT.

This clonotype was found many times. V is TRBV6-5 and J is TRBJ1-1; no definite D call. The CDR3 consists of 13 residues. Germline assignment: CDR1 MNHEY and CDR2 SVGAGI. The germline V and J ends were trimmed by 2 bases and 7 bases, with 11 bases remaining between them. The CDR3 sequence is CASSYGGRNEAFF. The DNA of the CDR3 is TGTGCCAGCAGTTACGGAGGCAGGAATGAAGCTTTCTTT.

The chain links TRBV18 to TRBJ1-1, with TRBD1 matching 7 bases. Germline lookup yields CDR1 KGHSH and CDR2 LQKENI. The ends lost 2 bases at V and 0 bases at J; junction bases unmatched: 0. The CDR3 is 14 amino acids. CDR3 sequence reads: CASSPTGVNTEAFF. The CDR3 nucleotides read TGTGCCAGCTCACCAACAGGGGTGAACACTGAAGCTTTCTTT.

In its sample, this clonotype was seen many times. For the CDR3, the DNA is TGTGCCAGCAGTTTAGCGGGACAAATTAACCGCTACACCTTC. Its translation: CASSLAGQINRYTF. V and J are TRBV27 and TRBJ1-2; maybe TRBD1 (6 bases). Trimming stripped 2 bases from V and 9 bases from J, with 16 bases between. CDR1 and CDR2 from the germline V gene are MNHEY and SMNVEV (reference sequence). The CDR3 length is 14 residues.

This clonotype was found a few times. The chain couples TRBV6-6 to TRBJ2-7, with 9 bases lining up with TRBD1. After removal of 6 bases from V and 6 bases from J, the junction contained 6 bases not matched to a gene. Germline lookup yields CDR1 MNHNY and CDR2 SVGAGI (reference sequence). The CDR3 is 13 amino acids. The CDR3 nucleotides are TGTGCCAGCAGACGGGACAGGGACCGCGAGCAGTACGTC. This encodes CASRRDRDREQYV.

This clonotype was observed once. This chain connects TRBV28 to TRBJ1-1; perhaps TRBD1 as D (5 bases). Germline CDR1 is MDHEN and CDR2 is SYDVKM. This CDR3 region has 14 residues. The V gene lost 3 bases and the J gene lost 4 bases, with 12 bases spanning the gap. The CDR3 loop reads CASSLQVGGTEAFF. The CDR3 coding sequence is TGTGCCAGCAGTTTGCAGGTCGGGGGCACTGAAGCTTTCTTT.

This chain links TRBV7-3 with TRBJ2-1, with 9 nucleotides matching TRBD2. Germline V CDR1 and CDR2: SGHTA, FQGTGA. After removal of 5 bases from V and 8 bases from J, the junction contained 10 bases not matched to a gene. The CDR3 covers 15 residues. CDR3 bases: TGTGCCAGCAGCCCAAATAGCGGGAGTTTGGATGAGCAGTTCTTC. Translated, it gives CASSPNSGSLDEQFF.

This clonotype came up many times. The gene calls are TRBV27 and TRBJ2-3; D is uncertain. This CDR3 spans 14 amino acids. Trimming cost V 7 bases and J 1 base, with 12 bases left between them. Germline CDR1 reads MNHEY; CDR2 reads SMNVEV (reference sequence). CDR3 residues: CASTPSSRTDTQYF. CDR3 bases: TGTGCCAGCACCCCGTCCAGCCGCACAGATACGCAGTATTTT.

The chain couples TRBV5-4 to TRBJ2-3; 13 nucleotides match TRBD2. Losses at the gene ends were 4 bases for V and 6 bases for J; bases not matched to a gene: 17. This CDR3 has 19 amino acids. From germline, CDR1 is SGHNT and CDR2 YYREEE (reference sequence). The CDR3 sequence is CASSPLGRTSGRATDTQYF. DNA of the CDR3: TGTGCCAGCAGCCCCCTCGGGAGAACTAGCGGGAGGGCCACTGATACGCAGTATTTT.

This rearrangement joins TRBV5-4 to TRBJ2-1, with D perhaps TRBD2 (6 bases). Germline V gene lookup returns CDR1 SGHNT and CDR2 YYREEE (reference sequence). The CDR3 has 17 residues. Trimming removed 0 bases at V and 2 bases at J, with 15 bases between. CDR3 DNA: TGTGCCAGCAGCTTGGTTCTCGGGAGCCCCGCCTACAATGAGCAGTTCTTC. Its protein product is CASSLVLGSPAYNEQFF.

The chain carries TRBV7-6 and TRBJ2-3; D call uncertain. Between the trimmed V and J ends, which lost 1 base and 0 bases, there was a span of 8 bases. The germline V gene encodes CDR1 SGHVS and CDR2 FNYEAQ. This CDR3 is 15 amino acids long. The CDR3 region is CASSLGYASTDTQYF. The CDR3 coding sequence is TGTGCCAGCAGCTTAGGATACGCCAGCACAGATACGCAGTATTTT. The variable domain in full, with the rest retrieved from reference TRBV7-6 and TRBJ2-3, is GAGVSQSPRYKVTKRGQDVALRCDPISGHVSLYWYRQALGQGPEFLTYFNYEAQQDKSGLPNDRFSAERPEGSISTLTIQRTEQRDSAMYRCASSLGYASTDTQYFGPGTRLTVL.

The rearrangement joins TRBV25-1 to TRBJ1-2, with D uncertain. Germline V gene data show CDR1 as MGHDK and CDR2 as SYGVNS. V dropped 6 bases and J dropped 8 bases, with 16 bases sitting between them. The CDR3 covers 13 residues. In DNA form, the CDR3 reads TGTGCCAGCAGGGGTGCGGAGGGATTCGGCTACACCTTC. Its protein product is CASRGAEGFGYTF.

This clonotype has ten or more counts. This chain joins TRBV7-9 and TRBJ1-2; 10 bases match TRBD1. The junction had 6 bases not matched to a gene; V was cut back by 3 bases and J by 8 bases. Germline V gene sequence: CDR1 SEHNR, CDR2 FQNEAQ (reference sequence). The CDR3 is made up of 14 amino acids. The CDR3 DNA sequence: TGTGCCAGCAGCTTGGGGACAGGGGTAAAGGGCTACACCTTC. Amino acid sequence: CASSLGTGVKGYTF.

This clonotype was seen at least ten times. The chain carries TRBV7-2 and TRBJ1-6; D is unclear. Per the germline V gene, CDR1 is SGHTA and CDR2 is FQGNSA. This CDR3 is built from 15 residues. Trimming removed 3 bases at V and 4 bases at J, with 10 bases between. The CDR3 sequence is CASSFHEQYNSPLHF. The CDR3 DNA reads TGTGCCAGCAGCTTCCATGAGCAATATAATTCACCCCTCCACTTT.

The chain uses TRBV6-2 or TRBV6-3 and TRBJ1-2, with D perhaps TRBD1 (6 bases). The CDR3 spans 14 residues. The V gene's germline CDR1 is MNHEY and CDR2 SVGEGT. V gave up 5 bases and J gave up 10 bases, with 20 bases separating them. CDR3 sequence: CASSRTTQGSTYTF. The CDR3 nucleotides are TGTGCCAGCAGTCGTACGACACAGGGTTCCACCTACACCTTC.

The gene calls are TRBV7-2 and TRBJ2-2; D not resolved. This CDR3 is built from 18 residues. Between the trimmed V and J ends, which lost 8 bases and 4 bases, there was a span of 26 bases. Germline lookup yields CDR1 SGHTA and CDR2 FQGNSA. CDR3 loop: CASGTPLPGPRPTGELFF. The CDR3 DNA reads as TGTGCCAGCGGAACCCCTCTCCCGGGCCCCAGGCCCACCGGGGAGCTGTTTTTT. The whole variable domain, remainder taken from reference TRBV7-2 and TRBJ2-2, is GAGVSQSPSNKVTEKGKDVELRCDPISGHTALYWYRQSLGQGLEFLIYFQGNSAPDKSGLPSDRFSAERTGGSVSTLTIQRTQQEDSAVYLCASGTPLPGPRPTGELFFGEGSRLTVL.